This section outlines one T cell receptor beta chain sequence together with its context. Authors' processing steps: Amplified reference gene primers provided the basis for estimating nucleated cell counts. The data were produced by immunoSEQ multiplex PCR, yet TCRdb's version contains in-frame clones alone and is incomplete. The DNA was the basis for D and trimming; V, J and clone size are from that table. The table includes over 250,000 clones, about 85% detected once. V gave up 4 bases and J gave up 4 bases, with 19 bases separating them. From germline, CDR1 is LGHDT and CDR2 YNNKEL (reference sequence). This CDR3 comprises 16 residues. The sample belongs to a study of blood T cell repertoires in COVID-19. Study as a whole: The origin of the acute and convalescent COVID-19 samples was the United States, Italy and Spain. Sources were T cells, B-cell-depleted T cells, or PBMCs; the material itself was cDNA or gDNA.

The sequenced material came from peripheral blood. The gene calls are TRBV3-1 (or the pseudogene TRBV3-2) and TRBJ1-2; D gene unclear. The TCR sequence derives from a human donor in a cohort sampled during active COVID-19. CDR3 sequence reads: CASSPLLSLRTYGYTF. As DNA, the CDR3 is TGTGCCAGCAGCCCTCTTCTTAGCCTACGTACCTATGGCTACACCTTC.